These 14 T cell receptor beta chains were sequenced from one sample in a study of CD8+CD57+ T cells in acquired aplastic anemia. The authors sequenced patients whose flow cytometry had shown CD8+CD57+ cell expansion. Genomic DNA, the template, was used for profiling of the TCR beta VDJ and CDR3. Each CDR3 protein gets one entry after TCRdb re-called the reads with MiXCR. The repertoire has about half a million distinct CDR3 sequences, around a third of them found once; the top ten carry 0.82%. Sample: sorted CD4+, CD8+, or CD8+CD57+ T cells (not recorded which) from PBMCs. These receptors originate from a human donor with aplastic anemia.

This chain links TRBV9 with TRBJ2-7; 11 positions agree with TRBD2. Per the germline V gene, CDR1 is SGDLS and CDR2 is YYNGEE. J lost 3 bases, V lost 3 bases, and 2 bases had no gene match. The CDR3 extends over 14 amino acids. CDR3 in DNA: TGTGCCAGCAGCGGCGGGACTAGCGGCTACGAGCAGTACTTC. It encodes CASSGGTSGYEQYF.

This clonotype was observed many times. A read error may account for a junction end that differs from germline. V gene TRBV2 combines with J gene TRBJ1-4; 9 bases agree with TRBD1. CDR1 and CDR2 (germline): SNHLY, FYNNEI. This CDR3 comprises 14 residues. The CDR3 DNA reads as TGTGCCAGCATTGAACAGGGGGCGAGTGAAAAACTGTTTTTT. It is translated as CASIEQGASEKLFF.

There are a few counts of this clonotype. The chain has TRBV12-3 or TRBV12-4 and TRBJ2-3; 9 bases align to TRBD2. The CDR3 contains 15 residues. The ends lost 6 bases at V and 6 bases at J; junction bases unmatched: 10. DNA for the CDR3: TGTGCCAGCAGCCAAATGGCGGGGGGGCCGGATACGCAGTATTTT. The encoded protein is CASSQMAGGPDTQYF.

The chain has TRBV7-6 and TRBJ2-5, with D possibly being TRBD2 (6 bases). CDR1 is SGHVS and CDR2 is FNYEAQ in the germline V gene. V lost 5 bases to trimming and J lost 5 bases, with 12 bases between them. This CDR3 spans 13 amino acids. Written as DNA, the CDR3 is TGTGCCAGCAGCACGGGACTCGGGGAGACCCAGTACTTC. Translation: CASSTGLGETQYF.

This clonotype appeared a few times. This may stem from a read error, because a much larger clone lies one nucleotide away. The chain uses TRBV10-3 and TRBJ1-5; perhaps TRBD1 as D (5 bases). CDR3 length: 14 residues. CDR1 and CDR2 (germline): ENHRY, SYGVKD. V was shortened by 3 bases and J by 11 bases, with 17 bases between the two germline ends. CDR3 in DNA: TGTGCCATCAGTGAAAACATGGGACCCTGGACCCAGCATTTT. This gives the protein CAISENMGPWTQHF.

CDR3 residues: CAWSTGRNQPQHF. The CDR3, as DNA: TGTGCCTGGAGCACGGGGCGCAATCAGCCCCAGCATTTT. This chain joins TRBV30 and TRBJ1-5; a weak D match, TRBD1 (5 bases). Deletions cut 3 bases from V and 2 bases from J, with 8 bases between. The CDR3 contains 13 residues. Germline CDR1 reads GTSNPN; CDR2 reads SVGIG (reference sequence). Drawing the rest from reference TRBV30 and TRBJ1-5, the complete variable domain is SQTIHQWPATLVQPVGSPLSLECTVEGTSNPNLYWYRQAAGRGLQLLFYSVGIGQISSEVPQNLSASRPQDRQFILSSKKLLLSDSGFYLCAWSTGRNQPQHFGDGTRLSIL.

This clonotype was detected many times. CDR3 protein: CASSQNTGEYEQYF. The DNA for the CDR3 is TGTGCCAGCAGCCAAAACACAGGGGAGTACGAGCAGTACTTC. This chain links TRBV14 with TRBJ2-7, with 7 bases identical to TRBD1. Germline trimming cut 2 bases from V and 4 bases from J; bases unmatched to any gene: 5. CDR1 and CDR2 from the germline V gene are SGHDN and FVKESK. This CDR3 comprises 14 residues.

Ten or more counts support this clonotype. This rearrangement joins TRBV12-3 or TRBV12-4 to TRBJ1-2; D remains unclear. Deletions cut 6 bases from V and 0 bases from J, with 8 bases between. This CDR3 contains 13 residues. CDR3 residues: CASSPVANYGYTF. In nucleotides, the CDR3 is TGTGCCAGCAGCCCTGTAGCTAACTATGGCTACACCTTC.

This clonotype was recorded many times. This chain links TRBV6-1 with TRBJ1-2, with D perhaps TRBD1 (5 bases). The germline CDR1 and CDR2 sequences are MNHNS and SASEGT. V was trimmed by 6 bases and J by 6 bases, leaving 14 bases between them. The CDR3 is 13 residues long. CDR3 nucleotide sequence: TGTGCCAGCAGCGAGGCTGGGGCTGATGGCTACACCTTC. This codes for CASSEAGADGYTF.

With regard to this clonotype: Because the CDR3 is missing its conserved closing phenylalanine or tryptophan, this is likely a read error. This sequence joins TRBV20-1 and TRBJ1-2; 7 bases fit TRBD1. This CDR3 spans 16 amino acids. The V gene's germline CDR1 is DFQATT and CDR2 SNEGSKA (reference sequence). J was trimmed by 4 bases and V by 2 bases; bases with no gene match: 13. CDR3 DNA sequence: TGCAGTGCTAGAAATTCCAGGGACAGCGGGCCCTATGGCTACACCCTC. It specifies CSARNSRDSGPYGYTL.

This clonotype was detected ten times or more. The rearrangement uses TRBV2 and TRBJ1-5; maybe TRBD1 (6 bases). CDR3 size: 15 residues. V shed 5 bases and J shed 4 bases, with 15 bases lying between them. The germline V gene encodes CDR1 SNHLY and CDR2 FYNNEI. CDR3 bases: TGTGCCAGCAGTCCACAGGGAGACGCTAATCAGCCCCAGCATTTT. It yields the protein CASSPQGDANQPQHF.

This clonotype has a count of ten or more. The chain combines TRBV24-1 with TRBJ1-1; D remains unclear. CDR3 length: 13 residues. Trimming left V 10 bases short and J 0 bases short, with 11 bases between. Germline loops: CDR1 KGHDR, CDR2 SFDVKD. The CDR3 sequence is CATRGRLNTEAFF. The CDR3 coding sequence is TGTGCCACGCGCGGACGGTTGAACACTGAAGCTTTCTTT.

This clonotype was found many times. The chain has TRBV5-6 and TRBJ2-7; D is unclear. The germline V and J ends were trimmed by 4 bases and 6 bases, with 11 bases remaining between them. This CDR3 comprises 12 residues. Per germline, CDR1 SGHDT and CDR2 YYEEEE. The CDR3 here is CASSTTLGEQYF. Here the CDR3 DNA reads TGTGCCAGCAGCACCACACTGGGCGAGCAGTACTTC.

The rearrangement uses TRBV19 and TRBJ2-6; maybe TRBD2 (5 bases). Trimming shortened V by 10 bases and J by 9 bases, and 7 bases separated the two germline ends. The CDR3 sequence is 10 residues long. Germline V gene data show CDR1 as LNHDA and CDR2 as SQIVND (reference sequence). The CDR3 protein is CATRDNVLTF. In DNA form, the CDR3 reads TGTGCCACTCGGGACAACGTCCTGACTTTC.